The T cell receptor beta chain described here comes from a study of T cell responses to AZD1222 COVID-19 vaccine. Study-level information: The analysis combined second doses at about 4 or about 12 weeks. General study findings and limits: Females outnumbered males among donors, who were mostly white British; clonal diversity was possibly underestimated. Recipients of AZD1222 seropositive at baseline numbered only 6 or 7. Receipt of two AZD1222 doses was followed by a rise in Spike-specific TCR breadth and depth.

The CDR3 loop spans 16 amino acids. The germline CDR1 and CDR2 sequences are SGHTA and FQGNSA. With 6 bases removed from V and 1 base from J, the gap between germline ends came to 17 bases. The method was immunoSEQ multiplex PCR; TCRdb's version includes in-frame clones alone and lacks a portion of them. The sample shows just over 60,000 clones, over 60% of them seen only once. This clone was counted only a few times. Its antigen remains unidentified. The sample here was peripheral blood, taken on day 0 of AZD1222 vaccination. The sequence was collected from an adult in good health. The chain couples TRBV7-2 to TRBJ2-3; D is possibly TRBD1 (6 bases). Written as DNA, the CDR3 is TGTGCCAGCAGTTCGACCCAGGGGCGGGGCACAGATACGCAGTATTTT. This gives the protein CASSSTQGRGTDTQYF.